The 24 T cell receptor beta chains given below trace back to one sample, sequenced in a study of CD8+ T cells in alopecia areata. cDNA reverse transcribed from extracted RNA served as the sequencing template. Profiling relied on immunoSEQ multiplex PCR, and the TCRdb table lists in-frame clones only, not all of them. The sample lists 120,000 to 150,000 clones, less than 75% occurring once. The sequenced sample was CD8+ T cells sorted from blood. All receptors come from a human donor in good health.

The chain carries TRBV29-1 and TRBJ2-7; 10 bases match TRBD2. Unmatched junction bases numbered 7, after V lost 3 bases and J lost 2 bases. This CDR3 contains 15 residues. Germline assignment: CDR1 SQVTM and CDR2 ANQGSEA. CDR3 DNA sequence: TGCAGCGTTGAGACTTTAGCGGGAGGTACCTACGAGCAGTACTTC. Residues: CSVETLAGGTYEQYF.

CDR3 DNA: TGTGCCAGCAGCCCTCGCCTTCTAGGCGAAGCGAGGGAAAAAGAGACCCAGTACTTC. Encoded protein: CASSPRLLGEAREKETQYF. The chain uses TRBV7-6 and TRBJ2-5; maybe TRBD2 (5 bases). Germline V CDR1 and CDR2: SGHVS, FNYEAQ. The CDR3 extends over 19 amino acids. V shed 5 bases and J shed 3 bases, with 28 bases lying between them.

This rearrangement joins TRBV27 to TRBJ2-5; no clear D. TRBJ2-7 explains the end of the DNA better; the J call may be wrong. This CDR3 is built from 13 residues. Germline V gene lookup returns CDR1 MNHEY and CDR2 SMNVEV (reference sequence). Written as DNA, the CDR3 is TGTGCCAGCAGTCCCAATCGAGTCTACGAGCAGTACTTC. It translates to CASSPNRVYEQYF.

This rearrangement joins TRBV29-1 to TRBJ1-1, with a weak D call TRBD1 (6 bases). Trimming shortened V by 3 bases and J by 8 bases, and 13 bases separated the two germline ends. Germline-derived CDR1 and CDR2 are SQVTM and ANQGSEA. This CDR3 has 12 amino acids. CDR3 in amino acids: CSVEGTGTEAFF. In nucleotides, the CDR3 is TGCAGCGTTGAGGGAACCGGGACAGAAGCTTTCTTT.

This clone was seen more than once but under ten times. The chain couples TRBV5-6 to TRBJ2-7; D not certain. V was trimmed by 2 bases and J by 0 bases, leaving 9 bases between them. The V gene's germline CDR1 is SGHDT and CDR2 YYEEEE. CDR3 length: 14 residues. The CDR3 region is CASSFGSGSYEQYF. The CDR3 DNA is TGTGCCAGCAGCTTTGGCTCGGGCTCCTACGAGCAGTACTTC. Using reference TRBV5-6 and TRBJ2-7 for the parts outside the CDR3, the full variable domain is DAGVTQSPTHLIKTRGQQVTLRCSPKSGHDTVSWYQQALGQGPQFIFQYYEEEERQRGNFPDRFSGHQFPNYSSELNVNALLLGDSALYLCASSFGSGSYEQYFGPGTRLTVT.

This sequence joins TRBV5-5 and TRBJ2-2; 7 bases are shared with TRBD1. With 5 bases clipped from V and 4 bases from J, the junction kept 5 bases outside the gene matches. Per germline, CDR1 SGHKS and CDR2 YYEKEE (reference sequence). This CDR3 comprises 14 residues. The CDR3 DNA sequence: TGTGCCAGCAGATGGGACAGCATCACCGGGGAGCTGTTTTTT. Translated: CASRWDSITGELFF.

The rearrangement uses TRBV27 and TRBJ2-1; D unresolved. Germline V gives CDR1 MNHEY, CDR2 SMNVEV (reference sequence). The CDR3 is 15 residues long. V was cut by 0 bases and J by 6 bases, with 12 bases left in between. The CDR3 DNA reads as TGTGCCAGCAGTTTATCTAAGCTAGTCGGCAATGAGCAGTTCTTC. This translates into CASSLSKLVGNEQFF.

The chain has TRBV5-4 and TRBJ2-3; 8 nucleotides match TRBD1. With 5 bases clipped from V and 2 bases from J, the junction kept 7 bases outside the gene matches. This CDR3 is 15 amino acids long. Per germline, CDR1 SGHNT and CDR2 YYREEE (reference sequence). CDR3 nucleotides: TGTGCCAGCAGTCCCGGGACAGGAGACACAGATACGCAGTATTTT. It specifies CASSPGTGDTDTQYF.

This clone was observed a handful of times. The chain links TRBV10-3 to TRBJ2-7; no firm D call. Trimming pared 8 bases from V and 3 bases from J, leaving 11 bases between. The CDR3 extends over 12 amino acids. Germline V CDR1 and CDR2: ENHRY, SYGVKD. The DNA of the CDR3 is TGTGCCATCGGTTATATCGGCTACGAGCAGTACTTC. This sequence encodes CAIGYIGYEQYF.

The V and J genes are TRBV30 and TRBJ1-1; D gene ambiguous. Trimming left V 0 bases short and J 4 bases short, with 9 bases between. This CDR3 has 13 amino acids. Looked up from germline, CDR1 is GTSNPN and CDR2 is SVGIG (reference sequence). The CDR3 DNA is TGTGCCTGGAGTGTGGTTGGTGGCACTGAAGCTTTCTTT. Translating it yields CAWSVVGGTEAFF.

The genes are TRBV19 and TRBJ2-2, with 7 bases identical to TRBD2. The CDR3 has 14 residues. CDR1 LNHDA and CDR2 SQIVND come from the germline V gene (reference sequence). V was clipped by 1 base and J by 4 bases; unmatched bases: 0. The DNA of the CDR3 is TGTGCCAGTAGTATAGCGGGAGGCACCGGGGAGCTGTTTTTT. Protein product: CASSIAGGTGELFF.

As DNA, the CDR3 is TGTGCCAGCAGCTTCTTTGGGGATAGGCCCTACGAGCAGTACTTC. It codes for CASSFFGDRPYEQYF. V usage is TRBV7-9 and J usage is TRBJ2-7; no clear D gene. CDR1 is SEHNR and CDR2 is FQNEAQ in the germline V gene (reference sequence). This CDR3 comprises 15 residues. V was trimmed by 3 bases and J by 2 bases, leaving 14 bases between them.

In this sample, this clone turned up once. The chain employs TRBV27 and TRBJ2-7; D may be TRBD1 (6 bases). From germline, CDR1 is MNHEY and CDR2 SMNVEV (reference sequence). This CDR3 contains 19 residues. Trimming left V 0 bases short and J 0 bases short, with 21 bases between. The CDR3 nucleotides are TGTGCCAGCAGTTTATCCGGGACACAGCCTATGATGAGCTCCTACGAGCAGTACTTC. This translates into CASSLSGTQPMMSSYEQYF.

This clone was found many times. The CDR3 sequence: CASSTGGGELFF. DNA for the CDR3: TGCGCCAGCAGCACAGGAGGCGGGGAGCTGTTTTTT. The chain employs TRBV4-1 and TRBJ2-2, with D tentatively TRBD1 or TRBD2 (5 bases each). The CDR3 is 12 amino acids. V lost 5 bases and J lost 7, with 8 bases in between. The germline V gene has CDR1 MGHRA and CDR2 YSYEKL.

CDR3 sequence (DNA): TGTGCCAGCAGCGTAGTTGGCAGCGATTATGGCTACACCTTC. Its protein is CASSVVGSDYGYTF. V usage is TRBV9 and J usage is TRBJ1-2; D is undetermined. Germline CDR1 reads SGDLS; CDR2 reads YYNGEE. This CDR3 spans 14 amino acids. V gave up 0 bases and J gave up 5 bases, with 11 bases separating them.

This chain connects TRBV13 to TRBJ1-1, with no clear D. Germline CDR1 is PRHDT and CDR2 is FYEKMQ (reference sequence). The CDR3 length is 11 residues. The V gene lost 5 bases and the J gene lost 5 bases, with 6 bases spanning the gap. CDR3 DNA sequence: TGTGCCAGCAGCCGGAGTACTGAAGCTTTCTTT. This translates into CASSRSTEAFF.

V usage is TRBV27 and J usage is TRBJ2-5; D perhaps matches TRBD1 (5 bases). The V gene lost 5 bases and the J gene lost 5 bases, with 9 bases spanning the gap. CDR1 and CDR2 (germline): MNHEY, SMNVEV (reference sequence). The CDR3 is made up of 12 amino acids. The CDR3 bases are TGTGCCAGCAGTCCCAACAGGGAGACCCAGTACTTC. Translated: CASSPNRETQYF.

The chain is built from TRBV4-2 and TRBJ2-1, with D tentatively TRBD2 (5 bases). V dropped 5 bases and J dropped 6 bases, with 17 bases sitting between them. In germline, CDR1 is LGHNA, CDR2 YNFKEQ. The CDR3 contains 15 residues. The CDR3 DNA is TGTGCCAGCAGCAGCCCGGGGAGCGTGCGCAATGAGCAGTTCTTC. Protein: CASSSPGSVRNEQFF.

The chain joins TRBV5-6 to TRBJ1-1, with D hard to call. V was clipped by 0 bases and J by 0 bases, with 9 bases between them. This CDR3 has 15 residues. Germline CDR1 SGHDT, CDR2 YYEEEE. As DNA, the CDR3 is TGTGCCAGCAGCTTGGAGAGTTACATGAACACTGAAGCTTTCTTT. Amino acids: CASSLESYMNTEAFF.

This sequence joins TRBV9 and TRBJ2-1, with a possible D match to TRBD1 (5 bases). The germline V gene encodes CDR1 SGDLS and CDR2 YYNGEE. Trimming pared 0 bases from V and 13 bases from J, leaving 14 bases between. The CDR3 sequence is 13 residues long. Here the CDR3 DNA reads TGTGCCAGCAGCGTAGAGGGGCCCCCAGTCCAGTTCTTC. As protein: CASSVEGPPVQFF.

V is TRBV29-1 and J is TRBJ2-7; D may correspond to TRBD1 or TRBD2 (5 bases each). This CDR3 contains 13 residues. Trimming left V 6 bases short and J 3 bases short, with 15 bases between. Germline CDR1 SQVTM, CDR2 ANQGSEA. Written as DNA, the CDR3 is TGCAGCGTGGCAAGTGGGGACCACTACGAGCAGTACTTC. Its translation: CSVASGDHYEQYF.

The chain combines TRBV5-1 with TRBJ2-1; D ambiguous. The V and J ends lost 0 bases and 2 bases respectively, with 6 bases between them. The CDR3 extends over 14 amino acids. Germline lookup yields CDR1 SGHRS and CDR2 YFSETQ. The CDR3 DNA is TGCGCCAGCAGCTTGGGGGCAGCCTACAATGAGCAGTTCTTC. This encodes CASSLGAAYNEQFF.

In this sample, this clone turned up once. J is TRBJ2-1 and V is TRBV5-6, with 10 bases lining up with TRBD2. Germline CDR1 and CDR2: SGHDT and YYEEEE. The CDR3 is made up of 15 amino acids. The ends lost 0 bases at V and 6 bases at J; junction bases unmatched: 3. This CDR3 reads CASSLGAGGRNEQFF. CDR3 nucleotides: TGTGCCAGCAGCTTGGGAGCGGGAGGGCGCAATGAGCAGTTCTTC.

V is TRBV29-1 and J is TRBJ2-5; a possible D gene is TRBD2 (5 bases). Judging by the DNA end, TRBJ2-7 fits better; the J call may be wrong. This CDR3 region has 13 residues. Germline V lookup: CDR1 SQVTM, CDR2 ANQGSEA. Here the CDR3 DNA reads TGCAGCGTTGTACTAGTTGAGACCTACGAGCAGTACTTC. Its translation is CSVVLVETYEQYF.